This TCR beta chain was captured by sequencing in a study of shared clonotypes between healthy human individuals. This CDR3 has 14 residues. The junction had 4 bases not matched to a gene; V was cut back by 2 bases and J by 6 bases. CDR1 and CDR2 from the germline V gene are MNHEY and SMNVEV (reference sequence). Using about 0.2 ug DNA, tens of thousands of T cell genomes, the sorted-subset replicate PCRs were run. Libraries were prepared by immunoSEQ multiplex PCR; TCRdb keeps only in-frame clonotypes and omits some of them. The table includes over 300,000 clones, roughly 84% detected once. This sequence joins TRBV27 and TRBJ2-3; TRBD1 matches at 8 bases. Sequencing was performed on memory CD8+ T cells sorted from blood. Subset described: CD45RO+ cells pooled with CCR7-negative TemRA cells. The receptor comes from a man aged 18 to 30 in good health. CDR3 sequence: CASSLDRGVDTQYF. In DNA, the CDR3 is TGTGCCAGCAGTTTAGACAGGGGAGTTGATACGCAGTATTTT.